This T cell receptor beta chain was found in a study of T cell responses to AZD1222 COVID-19 vaccine. Study conclusions and caveats: Sampling captured repertoires only after the peak T cell response. The reported proportion of spike-specific TCRs targeting unmutated variant regions was nearly half. Clonal diversity was possibly underestimated, and white British individuals and females predominated among donors. Elevations in Spike-specific TCR breadth and depth followed administration of two AZD1222 doses.

For this clone: Its antigen is not identified.

Sequencing was performed with immunoSEQ multiplex PCR; in TCRdb, only in-frame clones are kept and a portion is missing. Of 200,000 or so clones in the sample, 87% were seen once. The origin of this receptor is an adult in good health. The source material was peripheral blood, sampled on day 0 of MenACWY control vaccination.

The CDR3 region has the DNA TGTGCCAGCAGCTCAGAGACTAGCACTACGGAGCAGTACTTC. It codes for CASSSETSTTEQYF. This chain uses TRBV7-9 with TRBJ2-7, with 7 bases lining up with TRBD2. This CDR3 is 14 amino acids long. Germline CDR1 reads SEHNR; CDR2 reads FQNEAQ (reference sequence). Losses at the gene ends were 4 bases for V and 7 bases for J; bases not matched to a gene: 10.